The next 25 T cell receptor beta chains were all read from a single sample in a study of shared clonotypes between healthy human individuals. Naive CD8 cells lacked CD45RO and underwent positive selection for CCR7, leaving out terminally differentiated effector memory CD45RA+ cells. The repertoire was sequenced with immunoSEQ multiplex PCR; TCRdb's copy has only in-frame clones and lacks some. The sample yields fewer than 850,000 clones, 96% seen once. The sample was naive CD8+ T cells sorted from blood. All receptors come from a man aged 25 to 45 in good health.

The CDR3 is CASSLGGFATEAFF. DNA of the CDR3: TGTGCCAGCAGTTTAGGGGGTTTTGCGACTGAAGCTTTCTTT. V usage is TRBV27 and J usage is TRBJ1-1; tentative D call: TRBD1 (5 bases). The CDR3 length is 14 residues. Germline V gene lookup returns CDR1 MNHEY and CDR2 SMNVEV (reference sequence). V was clipped by 2 bases and J by 5 bases, with 12 bases between them.

The CDR3 DNA reads TGTGCCAGCAGCGTATTCAGGACCCCGGTTGGGGACAATGAGCAGTTCTTC. It translates to CASSVFRTPVGDNEQFF. J is TRBJ2-1 and V is TRBV9; D is unresolved. V shed 1 base and J shed 5 bases, with 19 bases lying between them. CDR1 is SGDLS and CDR2 is YYNGEE in the germline V gene. CDR3 size: 17 residues.

The chain employs TRBV18 and TRBJ2-2, with TRBD2 matching 9 bases. Germline lookup yields CDR1 KGHSH and CDR2 LQKENI. The CDR3 is 18 residues long. Losses at the gene ends were 3 bases for V and 1 base for J; bases not matched to a gene: 9. The DNA of the CDR3 is TGTGCCAGCTCACCGTCGCGGCTAGCGGGGTTGAACACCGGGGAGCTGTTTTTT. Translated: CASSPSRLAGLNTGELFF.

For the CDR3, the DNA is TGTGCCAGCAGTTTTGGACAGGGTTGGAATCAGCCCCAGCATTTT. Encoded protein: CASSFGQGWNQPQHF. The chain couples TRBV27 to TRBJ1-5; 8 bases align to TRBD1. Looked up from germline, CDR1 is MNHEY and CDR2 is SMNVEV (reference sequence). J gave up 4 bases and V 3 bases, and 5 bases lay outside the gene matches. The CDR3 is made up of 15 amino acids.

The chain recombines TRBV10-1 with TRBJ2-1; D not certain. CDR3 size: 12 residues. V dropped 4 bases and J dropped 2 bases, with 3 bases sitting between them. In germline, CDR1 is WNHNN, CDR2 SYGVQD (reference sequence). The CDR3, as DNA: TGCGCCAGCAGTGGGGCCTACAATGAGCAGTTCTTC. Amino acids: CASSGAYNEQFF.

The chain joins TRBV11-2 to TRBJ2-7; 9 nucleotides agree with TRBD1. The CDR3 is 16 amino acids. Germline V lookup: CDR1 SGHAT, CDR2 FQNNGV. J was trimmed by 5 bases and V by 1 base; bases with no gene match: 9. CDR3 in amino acids: CASSLGPGQGPDEQYF. Here the CDR3 DNA reads TGTGCCAGCAGCTTAGGACCGGGACAGGGTCCGGACGAGCAGTACTTC.

The genes are TRBV6-6 and TRBJ2-1, with 9 bases that match TRBD2. V lost 2 bases to trimming and J lost 4 bases; unmatched junction nucleotides: 6. The CDR3 is 16 amino acids. CDR1 is MNHNY and CDR2 is SVGAGI in the germline V gene (reference sequence). The CDR3 nucleotides are TGTGCCAGCAGTTACCTTAGCGGGAGAGGGTACAATGAGCAGTTCTTC. The encoded protein is CASSYLSGRGYNEQFF.

This chain uses TRBV6-6 with TRBJ2-2; 8 bases align to TRBD1. Germline CDR1 MNHNY, CDR2 SVGAGI (reference sequence). The CDR3 is made up of 13 amino acids. The ends lost 6 bases at V and 7 bases at J; junction bases unmatched: 4. CDR3 coding DNA: TGTGCCAGCAGCCTTACAGGGGGCGGGGAGCTGTTTTTT. It yields the protein CASSLTGGGELFF.

The chain links TRBV2 to TRBJ2-1, with a weak D call TRBD1 (6 bases). V lost 8 bases to trimming and J lost 1 base, with 9 bases between them. Germline assignment: CDR1 SNHLY and CDR2 FYNNEI. The CDR3 runs to 13 residues. The CDR3 is CASLGASYNEQFF. The CDR3 region has the DNA TGTGCCAGCCTGGGGGCATCCTACAATGAGCAGTTCTTC.

The chain uses TRBV6-1 and TRBJ2-7; D possibly corresponds to TRBD2 (7 bases). Germline lookup yields CDR1 MNHNS and CDR2 SASEGT. V lost 4 bases and J lost 4, with 23 bases in between. This CDR3 is 17 amino acids long. The chain's CDR3 is CASSGDRLGGSRYEQYF. The CDR3 DNA follows: TGTGCCAGCAGTGGCGACAGGCTAGGCGGGAGTCGGTACGAGCAGTACTTC.

The genes are TRBV2 and TRBJ1-4, with TRBD1 identical over 7 bases. The V segment lost 5 bases and the J segment 5 bases; nucleotides outside the gene matches: 5. The germline V gene encodes CDR1 SNHLY and CDR2 FYNNEI. The length of the CDR3 is 14 residues. Here the CDR3 DNA reads TGTGCCAGCAGTACCCCAGGGGGGAATGAAAAACTGTTTTTT. Translated, it gives CASSTPGGNEKLFF.

The chain couples TRBV28 to TRBJ1-1, with D perhaps TRBD1 (5 bases). Germline CDR1 is MDHEN and CDR2 is SYDVKM. The CDR3 runs 14 residues. V lost 2 bases and J 4 bases, leaving 11 bases between the germline ends. This chain's CDR3 is CASSLMRRGTEAFF. DNA of the CDR3: TGTGCCAGCAGTTTAATGCGGAGGGGCACTGAAGCTTTCTTT.

This rearrangement joins TRBV7-9 to TRBJ1-1; D unresolved. CDR1 and CDR2 (germline): SEHNR, FQNEAQ (reference sequence). Trimming stripped 5 bases from V and 4 bases from J, with 17 bases between. The CDR3 is 15 residues long. The chain's CDR3 is CASSDTSTVGTEAFF. As DNA, the CDR3 is TGTGCCAGCAGCGATACTAGCACAGTCGGCACTGAAGCTTTCTTT. The full variable domain, with the rest looked up from reference TRBV7-9 and TRBJ1-1, is DTGVSQNPRHKITKRGQNVTFRCDPISEHNRLYWYRQTLGQGPEFLTYFQNEAQLEKSRLLSDRFSAERPKGSFSTLEIQRTEQGDSAMYLCASSDTSTVGTEAFFGQGTRLTVV.

The chain recombines TRBV27 with TRBJ2-7; D ambiguous. The length of the CDR3 is 12 residues. The germline V gene encodes CDR1 MNHEY and CDR2 SMNVEV (reference sequence). Trimming shortened V by 6 bases and J by 2 bases, and 8 bases separated the two germline ends. In DNA, the CDR3 is TGTGCCAGCAGGGACGGTCCCTACGAGCAGTACTTC. The encoded protein is CASRDGPYEQYF.

The chain links TRBV7-9 to TRBJ2-1; D unclear. Germline lookup yields CDR1 SEHNR and CDR2 FQNEAQ (reference sequence). The CDR3 is made up of 12 amino acids. V was trimmed by 7 bases and J by 5 bases, leaving 9 bases between them. Written as DNA, the CDR3 is TGTGCCAGCACCGCCGTGGACAATGAGCAGTTCTTC. Residues: CASTAVDNEQFF.

The chain has TRBV7-9 and TRBJ2-7, with D unclear. V was trimmed by 3 bases and J by 1 base, leaving 10 bases between them. The CDR3 spans 14 residues. Germline CDR1 and CDR2: SEHNR and FQNEAQ (reference sequence). CDR3: CASSFSTSSYEQYF. The CDR3 bases are TGTGCCAGCAGCTTCTCAACATCTTCCTACGAGCAGTACTTC.

Comment on this clone: At one of its ends the junction is not consistent with the germline gene, which may arise from a read error. The chain links TRBV27 to TRBJ2-7; D gene unclear. CDR1 is MNHEY and CDR2 is SMNVEV in the germline V gene (reference sequence). The CDR3 is 12 residues long. The CDR3 is CATGPNPTYVDF. CDR3 coding DNA: TGTGCCACCGGGCCGAATCCGACCTACGTAGACTTC.

This rearrangement joins TRBV29-1 to TRBJ2-7; D gene unclear. The CDR3 is 12 amino acids. Trimming cost V 7 bases and J 5 bases, with 15 bases left between them. Germline CDR1 reads SQVTM; CDR2 reads ANQGSEA. The CDR3 reads CSGGATGNEQYF. The CDR3 DNA reads as TGCAGCGGAGGAGCGACTGGGAACGAGCAGTACTTC.

The J gene is TRBJ2-3, the V gene TRBV5-1; a possible D gene is TRBD2 (6 bases). The germline V gene has CDR1 SGHRS and CDR2 YFSETQ. There are 15 residues in the CDR3. V was pared by 1 base and J by 0 bases, with 9 bases between. DNA for the CDR3: TGCGCCAGCAGCTTGTGGGGGACTAGCACAGATACGCAGTATTTT. Translation: CASSLWGTSTDTQYF. Complete variable domain (other parts from reference TRBV5-1 and TRBJ2-3): KAGVTQTPRYLIKTRGQQVTLSCSPISGHRSVSWYQQTPGQGLQFLFEYFSETQRNKGNFPGRFSGRQFSNSRSEMNVSTLELGDSALYLCASSLWGTSTDTQYFGPGTRLTVL.

This chain links TRBV29-1 with TRBJ1-2; perhaps TRBD1 as D (6 bases). Trimming removed 0 bases at V and 6 bases at J, with 14 bases between. Per the germline V gene, CDR1 is SQVTM and CDR2 is ANQGSEA. This CDR3 region has 14 residues. CDR3 coding DNA: TGCAGCGTTGAAGACCGGACAGCAACTCATGGCTACACCTTC. Its protein is CSVEDRTATHGYTF.

The chain uses TRBV15 and TRBJ2-1; TRBD2 agrees at 7 bases. V gave up 9 bases and J gave up 3 bases; unmatched junction bases: 8. Germline loops: CDR1 LNHNV, CDR2 YYDKDF (reference sequence). CDR3 length: 14 amino acids. The DNA of the CDR3 is TGTGCCACGGAGGCTAGCGGAAACTACAATGAGCAGTTCTTC. Amino acid sequence: CATEASGNYNEQFF. The full variable domain, in which reference TRBV15 and TRBJ2-1 provide the parts outside the CDR3, is DAMVIQNPRYQVTQFGKPVTLSCSQTLNHNVMYWYQQKSSQAPKLLFHYYDKDFNNEADTPDNFQSRRPNTSFCFLDIRSPGLGDTAMYLCATEASGNYNEQFFGPGTRLTVL.

The chain employs TRBV5-4 and TRBJ1-2, with 7 positions matching TRBD1. V was clipped by 2 bases and J by 8 bases; unmatched bases: 9. The germline gives CDR1 SGHNT, CDR2 YYREEE (reference sequence). The CDR3 contains 14 residues. The CDR3 nucleotides read TGTGCCAGCAGCTTACCCCAGGGGGGAGACGGCTACACCTTC. Encoded protein: CASSLPQGGDGYTF.

In its sample, this clone was seen once. V usage is TRBV5-4 and J usage is TRBJ2-7; the D gene is possibly TRBD1 (5 bases). The CDR3 is made up of 13 amino acids. Trimming stripped 4 bases from V and 4 bases from J, with 12 bases between. CDR1 and CDR2 from the germline V gene are SGHNT and YYREEE (reference sequence). CDR3 sequence reads: CASSRIDSYEQYF. The CDR3 DNA sequence: TGTGCCAGCAGCCGGATCGACAGTTACGAGCAGTACTTC. The variable domain in full, completed from reference TRBV5-4 and TRBJ2-7, reads ETGVTQSPTHLIKTRGQQVTLRCSSQSGHNTVSWYQQALGQGPQFIFQYYREEENGRGNFPPRFSGLQFPNYSSELNVNALELDDSALYLCASSRIDSYEQYFGPGTRLTVT.

V gene TRBV29-1 combines with J gene TRBJ2-1, with a possible D match to TRBD2 (5 bases). The CDR3 is made up of 13 amino acids. Germline V gene lookup returns CDR1 SQVTM and CDR2 ANQGSEA. Trimming cost V 6 bases and J 5 bases, with 14 bases left between them. The CDR3 sequence: CSVMEDWNNEQFF. The CDR3 region has the DNA TGCAGCGTGATGGAGGACTGGAACAATGAGCAGTTCTTC.

The rearrangement joins TRBV7-3 to TRBJ2-3; D might be TRBD1 or TRBD2, each matching 5 bases. V dropped 3 bases and J dropped 1 base, with 11 bases sitting between them. The CDR3 runs to 15 residues. Germline assignment: CDR1 SGHTA and CDR2 FQGTGA. The DNA of the CDR3 is TGTGCCAGCAGCTTTTCGGGGACCGGCACAGATACGCAGTATTTT. This gives the protein CASSFSGTGTDTQYF.